This TCR beta chain was recovered during a study of T cell responses to AZD1222 COVID-19 vaccine. Overall study results and limits: Close to half of all spike-specific TCRs reportedly target regions of the variants that are unmutated.

Using immunoSEQ multiplex PCR, the repertoire was profiled, and TCRdb retains in-frame clones only, with some absent. This sample has 110,000 to 150,000 clones, with over 80% found just once. Germline CDR1 and CDR2: MDHEN and SYDVKM. Trimming removed 6 bases from V and 4 bases from J; junction bases left unmatched: 5. This CDR3 has 13 residues. As regards this clone: What it recognizes is unknown.

Material: peripheral blood, obtained 28 days after the second AZD1222 dose. The chain employs TRBV28 and TRBJ1-2; 7 nucleotides match TRBD1. The receptor was isolated from an adult who received the AZD1222 COVID-19 vaccine. The DNA of the CDR3 is TGTGCCAGCAGCCCGACAGGGTTCTATGGCTACACCTTC. This encodes CASSPTGFYGYTF.